What follows is one TCR beta chain and its context. Only in-frame clones appear in the TCRdb table, and some are missing; sequencing was by immunoSEQ multiplex PCR. The sample has around 320,000 clones; roughly 86% are singletons. The germline CDR1 and CDR2 sequences are LGHDT and YNNKEL (reference sequence). With 5 bases clipped from V and 6 bases from J, the junction kept 6 bases outside the gene matches. The CDR3 loop spans 13 amino acids. This sample is part of a study of blood T cell repertoires in COVID-19. This TCR was recovered from a woman in her thirties with COVID-19, enrolled during active disease. Source material: peripheral blood. The chain uses TRBV3-1 (or the pseudogene TRBV3-2) and TRBJ1-1; 7 positions agree with TRBD1. The CDR3 nucleotides read TGTGCCAGCAGCAACAGGGGTAGCTCTGAAGCTTTCTTT. Translation gives CASSNRGSSEAFF.